Shown below are 27 T cell receptor beta chains from a single sample sequenced in a study of neurological immune-mediated disorders. TCRdb processed the 5' RACE reads anew with MiXCR; each CDR3 protein has one entry. The sample gives about 80,000 distinct CDR3 sequences, around a tenth of which show up once; 1.5% to 2% is in the top ten. What was sequenced was PBMCs. The source is a man in his fifties or sixties in good health.

This clonotype showed up many times. J is TRBJ2-5 and V is TRBV12-3 or TRBV12-4; D is possibly TRBD1 (6 bases). Trimming left V 3 bases short and J 4 bases short, with 9 bases between. This CDR3 has 13 residues. CDR3: CASSLGAIETQYF. The CDR3 DNA reads as TGTGCCAGCAGTTTGGGGGCTATAGAGACCCAGTACTTC.

This clonotype was picked up many times. This chain joins TRBV6-2 or TRBV6-3 and TRBJ2-1; D may be TRBD2 (6 bases). CDR3 size: 15 residues. The germline V and J ends were trimmed by 6 bases and 3 bases, with 15 bases remaining between them. The V gene's germline CDR1 is MNHEY and CDR2 SVGEGT. The CDR3 loop is CASRLLAFVYNEQFF. In nucleotides, the CDR3 is TGTGCCAGCAGACTGCTAGCGTTCGTCTACAATGAGCAGTTCTTC.

The table lists this clonotype with many counts. The V gene is TRBV5-1, the J gene TRBJ1-1; D is perhaps TRBD1 (6 bases). Trimming removed 0 bases from V and 5 bases from J, with 14 bases in between. The CDR3 runs to 15 residues. In germline, CDR1 is SGHRS, CDR2 YFSETQ. CDR3 region: CASSLESRGGTEAFF. The DNA of the CDR3 is TGCGCCAGCAGCTTGGAGTCCAGGGGAGGAACTGAAGCTTTCTTT.

About this clonotype itself: A junction boundary mismatches the germline segment, possibly from a read error. V and J are TRBV5-1 and TRBJ2-3; maybe TRBD2 (5 bases). Germline-derived CDR1 and CDR2 are SGHRS and YFSETQ. This CDR3 is built from 15 residues. Written as DNA, the CDR3 is TGCGCCAACAGCTTGGCTAGCCAGAGCACAGATACGCAGTATTTT. Translation: CANSLASQSTDTQYF.

This clonotype was observed at least ten times. CDR3 loop: CASSVGLRGQGTGETQYF. The CDR3 DNA reads as TGTGCCAGCAGCGTAGGTTTGAGAGGACAGGGAACTGGAGAGACCCAGTACTTC. The chain employs TRBV9 and TRBJ2-5, with TRBD1 matching 8 bases. This CDR3 contains 18 residues. After removal of 0 bases from V and 4 bases from J, the junction contained 14 bases not matched to a gene. CDR1 SGDLS and CDR2 YYNGEE come from the germline V gene.

This clonotype has just a few counts. The chain joins TRBV15 to TRBJ2-7, with 11 positions matching TRBD1. The CDR3 spans 19 residues. Germline CDR1 is LNHNV and CDR2 is YYDKDF (reference sequence). V lost 3 bases and J lost 4; bases outside the gene matches: 17. The CDR3 protein is CATSREGQGAGPGTYEQYF. CDR3 sequence (DNA): TGTGCCACCAGCAGGGAAGGACAGGGGGCGGGTCCGGGGACGTACGAGCAGTACTTC.

This clonotype was seen many times. This sequence joins TRBV28 and TRBJ2-7, with 8 positions matching TRBD2. Trimming cost V 2 bases and J 3 bases; bases outside gene matches: 15. There are 18 residues in the CDR3. Per germline, CDR1 MDHEN and CDR2 SYDVKM. The CDR3 region is CASSLGLAWGGPDYEQYF. CDR3 bases: TGTGCCAGCAGTTTAGGACTAGCATGGGGGGGGCCAGACTACGAGCAGTACTTC.

The gene calls are TRBV7-3 and TRBJ2-3; TRBD1 agrees at 7 bases. Trimming took 4 bases from V and 5 from J; bases not matched to a gene: 12. There are 16 residues in the CDR3. Germline V gene data show CDR1 as SGHTA and CDR2 as FQGTGA. DNA for the CDR3: TGTGCCAGCAGCTCGTCGAGACAGGGAAGTAAAGATACGCAGTATTTT. It is translated as CASSSSRQGSKDTQYF. Complete variable domain (other parts from reference TRBV7-3 and TRBJ2-3): GAGVSQTPSNKVTEKGKYVELRCDPISGHTALYWYRQSLGQGPEFLIYFQGTGAADDSGLPNDRFFAVRPEGSVSTLKIQRTERGDSAVYLCASSSSRQGSKDTQYFGPGTRLTVL.

This clonotype was found many times. The rearrangement links TRBV5-1 to TRBJ1-1, with D possibly TRBD1 on 5 matching bases. The CDR3 is 15 residues long. V was clipped by 0 bases and J by 0 bases, with 9 bases between them. Germline V gene data show CDR1 as SGHRS and CDR2 as YFSETQ. The CDR3 spells CASSLAGGLNTEAFF. The DNA for the CDR3 is TGCGCCAGCAGCTTGGCGGGGGGGTTGAACACTGAAGCTTTCTTT.

This clonotype was found many times. The V gene is TRBV6-6, the J gene TRBJ1-2; 8 bases are a match to TRBD1. The junction had 8 bases not matched to a gene; V was cut back by 6 bases and J by 8 bases. Germline values: CDR1 MNHNY, CDR2 SVGAGI (reference sequence). The CDR3 spans 13 residues. The CDR3 region is CASSPQGARGYTF. CDR3 nucleotide sequence: TGTGCCAGCAGCCCCCAGGGGGCCAGGGGCTACACCTTC.

This clonotype has a count of ten or more. V usage is TRBV9 and J usage is TRBJ2-7; D is perhaps TRBD2 (5 bases). The CDR3 totals 14 residues. CDR1 is SGDLS and CDR2 is YYNGEE in the germline V gene. V gave up 3 bases and J gave up 0 bases, with 10 bases separating them. The CDR3 nucleotides read TGTGCCAGCAGCGCCTTAGCGAGCTCCTACGAGCAGTACTTC. Amino acids: CASSALASSYEQYF. The full variable domain, rest sourced from reference TRBV9 and TRBJ2-7, is DSGVTQTPKHLITATGQRVTLRCSPRSGDLSVYWYQQSLDQGLQFLIQYYNGEERAKGNILERFSAQQFPDLHSELNLSSLELGDSALYFCASSALASSYEQYFGPGTRLTVT.

This clonotype was detected ten times or more. The J gene is TRBJ2-7, the V gene TRBV6-1; D not certain. Germline V gives CDR1 MNHNS, CDR2 SASEGT. V was pared by 1 base and J by 3 bases, with 13 bases between. There are 15 residues in the CDR3. CDR3 sequence (DNA): TGTGCCAGCAGTGAAGAAGGGTACGGCTACTACGAGCAGTACTTC. This sequence encodes CASSEEGYGYYEQYF.

This clonotype was counted at least ten times. The chain couples TRBV12-3 or TRBV12-4 to TRBJ1-1; D is unresolved. CDR3 length: 11 residues. V lost 3 bases and J lost 7, with 6 bases in between. The CDR3 nucleotides read TGTGCCAGCAGTTTGGGTTTTGAAGCTTTCTTT. Translation: CASSLGFEAFF.

This clonotype has at least ten counts. The chain combines TRBV20-1 with TRBJ2-1; possibly TRBD1 for D (6 bases). The CDR3 totals 15 residues. Germline assignment: CDR1 DFQATT and CDR2 SNEGSKA (reference sequence). V dropped 6 bases and J dropped 2 bases, with 17 bases sitting between them. CDR3 in amino acids: CSAKVGQRAYNEQFF. CDR3 coding DNA: TGCAGTGCAAAGGTCGGACAGAGAGCCTACAATGAGCAGTTCTTC.

The table lists this clonotype with many counts. The chain uses TRBV28 and TRBJ1-5; D unresolved. V was cut by 1 base and J by 7 bases, with 14 bases left in between. The length of the CDR3 is 15 residues. CDR1 MDHEN and CDR2 SYDVKM come from the germline V gene. CDR3 nucleotide sequence: TGTGCCAGCAGTTTATCCCCGCAGATTTTGCAGCCCCAGCATTTT. Translating it yields CASSLSPQILQPQHF.

Many counts were recorded for this clonotype. The V call is TRBV19, the J call TRBJ2-1, with D perhaps matching TRBD2 (5 bases). V was cut by 11 bases and J by 0 bases, with 17 bases left in between. Germline values: CDR1 LNHDA, CDR2 SQIVND (reference sequence). The CDR3 sequence is 15 residues long. The CDR3 protein is CAVGLAGSSYNEQFF. The CDR3 nucleotides are TGTGCCGTAGGGCTAGCTGGCAGCTCCTACAATGAGCAGTTCTTC.

This clonotype was observed many times. The gene calls are TRBV11-2 and TRBJ2-3; 11 bases fit TRBD2. The CDR3 runs 16 residues. Germline V gene data show CDR1 as SGHAT and CDR2 as FQNNGV. V gave up 5 bases and J gave up 5 bases; unmatched junction bases: 9. The CDR3 DNA reads as TGTGCCAGCAGCGTCTCTCTAGCGGGAGGAGTAGATACGCAGTATTTT. Its protein is CASSVSLAGGVDTQYF.

This clonotype was counted ten times or more. The chain combines TRBV20-1 with TRBJ1-1; D unclear. CDR1 and CDR2 from the germline V gene are DFQATT and SNEGSKA (reference sequence). This CDR3 contains 13 residues. The V end lost 0 bases, the J end lost 0 bases, and 5 bases lay between the germline ends. CDR3 DNA: TGCAGTGCTAGAGATCCGGTGAACACTGAAGCTTTCTTT. Amino acid sequence: CSARDPVNTEAFF.

This clonotype came up many times. This chain uses TRBV5-1 with TRBJ2-7, with 11 nucleotides matching TRBD2. Germline lookup yields CDR1 SGHRS and CDR2 YFSETQ. The CDR3 runs 14 residues. Unmatched junction bases numbered 5, after V lost 3 bases and J lost 6 bases. This chain's CDR3 is CASSSLAGVGEQYF. For the CDR3, the DNA is TGCGCCAGCAGCTCACTAGCGGGAGTTGGCGAGCAGTACTTC.

This clonotype was counted at least ten times. This sequence joins TRBV20-1 and TRBJ2-7, with 9 bases aligning to TRBD1. This CDR3 is built from 14 residues. Per the germline V gene, CDR1 is DFQATT and CDR2 is SNEGSKA (reference sequence). With 6 bases clipped from V and 3 bases from J, the junction kept 9 bases outside the gene matches. The CDR3 sequence: CSAGPGQGRYEQYF. As DNA, the CDR3 is TGCAGTGCCGGGCCGGGACAGGGTCGCTACGAGCAGTACTTC.

This clonotype was recorded at least ten times. The chain joins TRBV28 to TRBJ2-5; the D gene is possibly TRBD2 (6 bases). Germline CDR1 reads MDHEN; CDR2 reads SYDVKM. This CDR3 is 15 amino acids long. V was shortened by 3 bases and J by 2 bases, with 13 bases between the two germline ends. This chain's CDR3 is CASSLSSRGQETQYF. The CDR3 DNA follows: TGTGCCAGCAGTTTGTCCTCCCGGGGGCAAGAGACCCAGTACTTC.

In its sample, this clonotype was seen many times. The V gene is TRBV5-1, the J gene TRBJ1-1; D ambiguous. This CDR3 region has 12 residues. The germline V and J ends were trimmed by 2 bases and 8 bases, with 10 bases remaining between them. Germline values: CDR1 SGHRS, CDR2 YFSETQ. CDR3 protein: CASSFPGSEAFF. The CDR3 DNA is TGCGCCAGCAGCTTTCCCGGATCCGAAGCTTTCTTT.

At least ten counts were recorded for this clonotype. V is TRBV20-1 and J is TRBJ2-2; D not resolved. Germline loops: CDR1 DFQATT, CDR2 SNEGSKA (reference sequence). The ends were cut back, 5 bases at V and 2 bases at J, with 15 bases in the middle. The CDR3 loop spans 15 amino acids. This CDR3 is CSASHFRDNTGELFF. The CDR3 DNA reads as TGCAGTGCTTCCCACTTTCGAGATAACACCGGGGAGCTGTTTTTT.

At least ten counts were recorded for this clonotype. This chain joins TRBV6-5 and TRBJ2-1; D assignment may be TRBD1 or TRBD2 (5 bases each). Trimming shortened V by 6 bases and J by 6 bases, and 24 bases separated the two germline ends. This CDR3 has 17 residues. Germline loops: CDR1 MNHEY, CDR2 SVGAGI. The CDR3 reads CASSPESGPLGSNEQFF. For the CDR3, the DNA is TGTGCCAGCAGCCCGGAATCGGGACCGTTGGGATCCAATGAGCAGTTCTTC.

Ten or more counts support this clonotype. The chain uses TRBV5-1 and TRBJ1-4; 7 nucleotides line up with TRBD1. The ends lost 4 bases at V and 4 bases at J; junction bases unmatched: 4. CDR3 length equals 14 residues. CDR1 is SGHRS and CDR2 is YFSETQ in the germline V gene. The CDR3 loop is CASSKGQNNEKLFF. CDR3 nucleotides: TGCGCCAGCAGCAAGGGACAGAATAATGAAAAACTGTTTTTT.

This clonotype was observed many times. The J gene is TRBJ2-5, the V gene TRBV3-1; D gene uncertain. The CDR3 length is 11 residues. The ends were cut back, 3 bases at V and 5 bases at J, with 4 bases in the middle. Germline values: CDR1 LGHDT, CDR2 YNNKEL (reference sequence). The CDR3 DNA sequence: TGTGCCAGCAGCCATAGGGAGACCCAGTACTTC. Translated: CASSHRETQYF.

This clonotype came up many times. V and J are TRBV4-3 and TRBJ2-1, with D tentatively TRBD2 (6 bases). Trimming took 0 bases from V and 7 from J, leaving 13 bases between them. The germline V gene encodes CDR1 LGHNA and CDR2 YSLEER. CDR3 size: 15 residues. The CDR3 is CASSQEIGGRNEQFF. CDR3 DNA sequence: TGCGCCAGCAGCCAAGAAATCGGGGGTCGAAATGAGCAGTTCTTC.